These 13 T cell receptor beta chains were all obtained from the same sample, sequenced in a study of PD-1 blockade in classical Hodgkin lymphoma. TCRdb's copy holds only in-frame clones and misses some; the assay was immunoSEQ multiplex PCR. Seen here are 19,000 or so clones, about 83% observed once, and the top ten hold roughly 7%. The sample's time point: newly diagnosed, previously untreated cHL patient sample. Thawed PBMCs underwent magnetic negative selection to obtain purified CD8+ T cells. Sequencing input: CD8+ T cells from blood. These receptors were taken from a human donor with classical Hodgkin lymphoma.

CDR3 region: CASGATQETQYF. The CDR3 nucleotides read TGTGCCAGCGGAGCCACGCAAGAGACCCAGTACTTC. The V and J genes are TRBV6-6 and TRBJ2-5; D remains unclear. Germline lookup yields CDR1 MNHNY and CDR2 SVGAGI (reference sequence). The CDR3 covers 12 residues. V was pared by 8 bases and J by 2 bases, with 9 bases between.

The V call is TRBV2, the J call TRBJ2-1; possible D gene TRBD1, 6 bases. Germline V gene data show CDR1 as SNHLY and CDR2 as FYNNEI. The CDR3 covers 15 residues. Trimming pared 2 bases from V and 10 bases from J, leaving 18 bases between. In DNA, the CDR3 is TGTGCCAGCAGTGAACAGGACAGCCGCCCGAAAGAGCAGTTCTTC. Its translation is CASSEQDSRPKEQFF.

The V and J genes are TRBV27 and TRBJ1-4; TRBD1 might be the D (5 bases). The CDR3 runs to 17 residues. Trimming shortened V by 8 bases and J by 3 bases, and 22 bases separated the two germline ends. Germline V lookup: CDR1 MNHEY, CDR2 SMNVEV (reference sequence). The CDR3 DNA is TGTGCCAGCGCCCCTTATAACCTTGGGGCAGCTAATGAAAAACTGTTTTTT. This translates into CASAPYNLGAANEKLFF.

The rearrangement links TRBV19 to TRBJ1-1; a weak D match, TRBD1 (6 bases). Germline V gene lookup returns CDR1 LNHDA and CDR2 SQIVND (reference sequence). The CDR3 consists of 16 residues. With 2 bases removed from V and 1 base from J, the gap between germline ends came to 14 bases. The DNA for the CDR3 is TGTGCCAGTAGTATATGGGACACTGGCCCGAACACTGAAGCTTTCTTT. Translation gives CASSIWDTGPNTEAFF. The variable domain in full, with the rest retrieved from reference TRBV19 and TRBJ1-1, is DGGITQSPKYLFRKEGQNVTLSCEQNLNHDAMYWYRQDPGQGLRLIYYSQIVNDFQKGDIAEGYSVSREKKESFPLTVTSAQKNPTAFYLCASSIWDTGPNTEAFFGQGTRLTVV.

The CDR3 sequence: CASSLRDRGDGYTF. The CDR3 coding sequence is TGTGCCAGCAGCTTACGGGACAGGGGGGATGGCTACACCTTC. The chain couples TRBV13 to TRBJ1-2; 11 bases agree with TRBD1. The CDR3 length is 14 residues. Germline V gives CDR1 PRHDT, CDR2 FYEKMQ (reference sequence). After removal of 2 bases from V and 6 bases from J, the junction contained 2 bases not matched to a gene.

The rearrangement joins TRBV5-6 to TRBJ2-4, with D perhaps being TRBD1 or TRBD2 (5 bases each). Germline V CDR1 and CDR2: SGHDT, YYEEEE. The V and J ends lost 0 bases and 9 bases respectively, with 16 bases between them. This CDR3 contains 15 residues. DNA for the CDR3: TGTGCCAGCAGCTTGGAGGACACCCTAGGAGGCATTCAGTACTTC. The encoded protein is CASSLEDTLGGIQYF.

The chain joins TRBV9 to TRBJ2-3, with a weak D call TRBD1 (5 bases). Germline loops: CDR1 SGDLS, CDR2 YYNGEE. Deletions cut 3 bases from V and 2 bases from J, with 10 bases between. The CDR3 covers 14 residues. CDR3 residues: CASSAYRFTDTQYF. The DNA for the CDR3 is TGTGCCAGCAGCGCTTACAGGTTCACAGATACGCAGTATTTT.

V is TRBV27 and J is TRBJ1-4; D is unclear. Germline CDR1 MNHEY, CDR2 SMNVEV (reference sequence). This CDR3 is built from 15 residues. Trimming removed 0 bases from V and 2 bases from J, with 7 bases in between. DNA of the CDR3: TGTGCCAGCAGTTTATCGAGGACTACTAATGAAAAACTGTTTTTT. This sequence encodes CASSLSRTTNEKLFF. Drawing the rest from reference TRBV27 and TRBJ1-4, the complete variable domain is EAQVTQNPRYLITVTGKKLTVTCSQNMNHEYMSWYRQDPGLGLRQIYYSMNVEVTDKGDVPEGYKVSRKEKRNFPLILESPSPNQTSLYFCASSLSRTTNEKLFFGSGTQLSVL.

This rearrangement joins TRBV6-6 to TRBJ1-6; D may be TRBD1 (5 bases). This CDR3 is 15 amino acids long. Deletions cut 6 bases from V and 3 bases from J, with 12 bases between. Per the germline V gene, CDR1 is MNHNY and CDR2 is SVGAGI (reference sequence). The DNA of the CDR3 is TGTGCCAGCAGCCGTTCGGGGGGCTATAATTCACCCCTCCACTTT. Its translation is CASSRSGGYNSPLHF.

A single count supports this clone. V and J are TRBV28 and TRBJ2-3, with 10 bases aligning to TRBD2. The CDR3 covers 15 residues. Trimming at V came to 5 bases and at J to 2 bases, leaving 4 bases not matched to a gene. Germline CDR1 and CDR2: MDHEN and SYDVKM. CDR3 nucleotides: TGTGCCAGCAGTGTTGGGACTAGCGACACAGATACGCAGTATTTT. Protein: CASSVGTSDTDTQYF.

The CDR3 nucleotides are TGTGCCAGTAGTATAAAGGATCGACAGCCCCAGCATTTT. Its translation is CASSIKDRQPQHF. The chain is built from TRBV19 and TRBJ1-5, with D unclear. V was cut by 2 bases and J by 7 bases, with 9 bases left in between. From germline, CDR1 is LNHDA and CDR2 SQIVND (reference sequence). This CDR3 has 13 amino acids.

The table lists this clone with a count of one. J is TRBJ2-2 and V is TRBV6-1; the D gene is possibly TRBD1 (6 bases). V dropped 7 bases and J dropped 5 bases, with 14 bases sitting between them. Germline V gives CDR1 MNHNS, CDR2 SASEGT. This CDR3 is 14 amino acids long. In nucleotides, the CDR3 is TGTGCCAGCACCTCTAACAGGGTGACCGGGGAGCTGTTTTTT. It codes for CASTSNRVTGELFF.

This chain connects TRBV5-1 to TRBJ1-1; D gene ambiguous. Trimming removed 2 bases at V and 4 bases at J, with 15 bases between. The CDR3 has 15 amino acids. Germline CDR1 reads SGHRS; CDR2 reads YFSETQ. In nucleotides, the CDR3 is TGCGCCAGCAGCTTCACTCGGGGTGGTGGCACTGAAGCTTTCTTT. Residues: CASSFTRGGGTEAFF.